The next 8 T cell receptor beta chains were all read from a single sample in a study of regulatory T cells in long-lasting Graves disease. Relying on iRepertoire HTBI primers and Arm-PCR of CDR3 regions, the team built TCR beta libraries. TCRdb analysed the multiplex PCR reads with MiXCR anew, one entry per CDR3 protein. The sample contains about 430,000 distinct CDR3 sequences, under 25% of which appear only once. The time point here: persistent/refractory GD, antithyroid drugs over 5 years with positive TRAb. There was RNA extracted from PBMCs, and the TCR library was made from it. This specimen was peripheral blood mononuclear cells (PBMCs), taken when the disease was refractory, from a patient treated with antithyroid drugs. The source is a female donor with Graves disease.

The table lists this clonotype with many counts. The CDR3 nucleotides read TGTGCCAGCAGTACACTAGCGGGAGGGCCTCTTGAGACCCAGTACTTC. This sequence encodes CASSTLAGGPLETQYF. The chain couples TRBV12-3 or TRBV12-4 to TRBJ2-5, with TRBD2 matching over 13 bases. The junction had 8 bases not matched to a gene; V was cut back by 5 bases and J by 5 bases. The length of the CDR3 is 16 residues.

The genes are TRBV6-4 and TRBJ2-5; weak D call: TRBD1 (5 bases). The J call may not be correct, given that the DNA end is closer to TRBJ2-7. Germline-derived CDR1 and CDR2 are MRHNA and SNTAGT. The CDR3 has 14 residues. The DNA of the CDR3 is TGTGCCAGCAGTGATGCCAGGGATCTCCACGAGCAGTACTTC. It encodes CASSDARDLHEQYF.

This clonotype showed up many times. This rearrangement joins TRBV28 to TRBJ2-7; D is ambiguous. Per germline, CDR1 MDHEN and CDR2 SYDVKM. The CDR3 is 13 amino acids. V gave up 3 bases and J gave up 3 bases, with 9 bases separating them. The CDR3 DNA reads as TGTGCCAGCAGTTTCGGAAGCCGCTACGAGCAGTACTTC. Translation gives CASSFGSRYEQYF.

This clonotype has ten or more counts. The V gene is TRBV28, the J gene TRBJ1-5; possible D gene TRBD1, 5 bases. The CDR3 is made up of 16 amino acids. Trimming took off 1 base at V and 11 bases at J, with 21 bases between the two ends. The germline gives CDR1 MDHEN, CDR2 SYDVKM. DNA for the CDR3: TGTGCCAGCAGTTTATCTGGGGCCCCTAGATCGTCCGCCCAGCATTTT. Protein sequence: CASSLSGAPRSSAQHF.

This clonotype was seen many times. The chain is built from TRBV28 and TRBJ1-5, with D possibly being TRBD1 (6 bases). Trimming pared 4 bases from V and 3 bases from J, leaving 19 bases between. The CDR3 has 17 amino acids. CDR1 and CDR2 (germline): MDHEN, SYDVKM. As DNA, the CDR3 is TGTGCCAGCAGTTCCCAGCGGGGGGCAGGGAACAATCAGCCCCAGCATTTT. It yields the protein CASSSQRGAGNNQPQHF.

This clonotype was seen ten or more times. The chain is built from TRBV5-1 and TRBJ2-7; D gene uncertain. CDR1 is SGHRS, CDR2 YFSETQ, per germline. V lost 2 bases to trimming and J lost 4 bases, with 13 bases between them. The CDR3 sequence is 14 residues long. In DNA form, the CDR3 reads TGCGCCAGCAGCTTTCGCGGAGCCCCTTACGAGCAGTACTTC. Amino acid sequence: CASSFRGAPYEQYF. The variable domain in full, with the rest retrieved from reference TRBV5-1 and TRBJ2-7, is KAGVTQTPRYLIKTRGQQVTLSCSPISGHRSVSWYQQTPGQGLQFLFEYFSETQRNKGNFPGRFSGRQFSNSRSEMNVSTLELGDSALYLCASSFRGAPYEQYFGPGTRLTVT.

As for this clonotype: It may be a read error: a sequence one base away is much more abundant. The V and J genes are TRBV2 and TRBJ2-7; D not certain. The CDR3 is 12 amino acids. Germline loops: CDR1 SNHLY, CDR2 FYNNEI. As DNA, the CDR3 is TGTGCCAGCGGTGAAGACACCTTGGAGCAGTACTTC. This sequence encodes CASGEDTLEQYF.

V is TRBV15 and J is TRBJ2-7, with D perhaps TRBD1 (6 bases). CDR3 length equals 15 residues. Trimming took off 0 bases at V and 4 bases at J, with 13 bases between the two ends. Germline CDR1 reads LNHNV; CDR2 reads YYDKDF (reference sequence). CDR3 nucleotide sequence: TGTGCCACCAGCAGAGATCTTGGGGGCACGTACGAGCAGTACTTC. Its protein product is CATSRDLGGTYEQYF.